Sequencing of this T cell receptor beta chain was carried out in a study of T cell responses to AZD1222 COVID-19 vaccine. Study-level background: Second-dose intervals of approximately 4 or approximately 12 weeks were pooled. Study results and caveats: Per reports, nearly half of all spike-specific TCRs target regions that are unmutated in variants. Spike-specific TCRs gained breadth and depth after people received two AZD1222 doses. Donors were largely white British and mainly female; clonal diversity was possibly underestimated.

TCRdb's table, derived via immunoSEQ multiplex PCR, lists solely in-frame clones and lacks some. The sample shows 96,000 or so clones, about nine tenths of them seen only once. About this clone itself: Its antigen is currently unknown.

The TCR sequence derives from an adult in good health. Source: peripheral blood, taken on day 0 of AZD1222 vaccination.

CDR3 sequence reads: CASNTGDRYNSPLHF. CDR3 nucleotide sequence: TGTGCCAGCAATACAGGGGATAGATATAATTCACCCCTCCACTTT. The genes are TRBV6-5 and TRBJ1-6, with 7 bases aligning to TRBD1. Germline V gene sequence: CDR1 MNHEY, CDR2 SVGAGI. This CDR3 region has 15 residues. Unmatched junction bases numbered 7, after V lost 7 bases and J lost 4 bases.